This T cell receptor (beta chain) was observed in a study of cytomegalovirus exposure and HLA in healthy donors. In the case of this clone: Antigen specificity is unknown.

Study results and limitations: The CMV antigen specificity of a few CMV-associated chains was confirmed through in vitro analysis. One later analysis reportedly identified an Asian-associated ancestry cluster that showed fewer N-insertions than the roughly 620-donor mean.

The V gene's germline CDR1 is SGHTS and CDR2 YDEGEE. CDR3 length: 16 amino acids. Deletions cut 0 bases from V and 6 bases from J, with 15 bases between. Primers: 60 Vbeta forward and 13 Jbeta reverse. Using immunoSEQ multiplex PCR, the repertoire was profiled, and TCRdb retains in-frame clones only, with some absent. The sample yields about 190,000 clones, approximately 88% seen once. Sequenced: PBMCs. The TCR originated in a woman between 45 and 60 years old in good health and CMV-seropositive. The V and J genes are TRBV5-8 and TRBJ2-2; TRBD2 is a possible D gene (5 bases). For the CDR3, the DNA is TGTGCCAGCAGCTTGGGAACGATCGGGATGCCCGGGGAGCTGTTTTTT. It translates to CASSLGTIGMPGELFF.